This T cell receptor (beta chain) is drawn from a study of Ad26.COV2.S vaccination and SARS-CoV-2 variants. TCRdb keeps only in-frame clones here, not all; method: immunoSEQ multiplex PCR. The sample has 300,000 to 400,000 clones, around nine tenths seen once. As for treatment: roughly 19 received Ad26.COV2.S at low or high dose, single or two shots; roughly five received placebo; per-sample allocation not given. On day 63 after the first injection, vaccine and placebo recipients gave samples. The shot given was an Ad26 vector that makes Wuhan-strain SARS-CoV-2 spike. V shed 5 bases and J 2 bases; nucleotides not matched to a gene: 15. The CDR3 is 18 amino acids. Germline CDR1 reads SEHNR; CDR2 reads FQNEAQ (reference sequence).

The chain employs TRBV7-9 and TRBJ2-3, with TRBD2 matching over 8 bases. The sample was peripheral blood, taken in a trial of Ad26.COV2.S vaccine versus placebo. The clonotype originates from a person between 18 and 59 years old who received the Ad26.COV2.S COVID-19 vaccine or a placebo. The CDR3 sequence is CASSPSLTRGGPTDTQYF. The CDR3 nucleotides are TGTGCCAGCAGCCCCAGCCTTACTCGCGGGGGGCCCACAGATACGCAGTATTTT.